The rows below give T cell receptor beta chains drawn from one sample of a study of blood T cell repertoires in COVID-19. Only in-frame clones appear in the TCRdb table, and some are missing; sequencing was by immunoSEQ multiplex PCR. Seen here are about 260,000 clones, roughly 90% observed once, and the top ten hold almost 2%. Sequencing input: peripheral blood. The origin of the receptors is a man aged 25 to 45 with active or convalescent COVID-19. Each CDR3 is given with its conserved first and last residue. A D gene is named only where the DNA matches it firmly. Clone sizes are given selectively: once, few, many, or a class where the clone is expanded.

D gene	V gene	J gene	clone size	CDR3 DNA	CDR3 protein
TRBD1	TRBV5-1	TRBJ2-7	NA	TGCGCCAGCAGCCCAGGACAGGGAAATACGTGGCGGTACTTC	CASSPGQGNTWRYF
TRBD1	TRBV2	TRBJ1-5	NA	TGTGCCAGCAGACAGGGGGCTGGAGGCAATCAGCCCCAGCATTTT	CASRQGAGGNQPQHF
NA	TRBV18	TRBJ1-3	NA	TGTGCCAGCTCACCATTAACCGAGCGCGGAAACACCATATATTTT	CASSPLTERGNTIYF
TRBD1	TRBV5-1	TRBJ1-1	NA	TGCGCCAGCAGCTTGTACGGGACAGGGAGGAACACTGAAGCTTTCTTT	CASSLYGTGRNTEAFF
NA	TRBV5-1	TRBJ2-7	NA	TGCGCCAGCAGCCACGACACCTACGAGCAGTACTTC	CASSHDTYEQYF
NA	TRBV3-1/TRBV3-2	TRBJ2-1	NA	TGTGCCAGCAGCCCCCGTAGCGATGAGCAGTTCTTC	CASSPRSDEQFF
TRBD1	TRBV9	TRBJ1-2	NA	TGTGCCAGCAGCGTATCCCCCCAGTCGACAGGGGGCATTGGCTACACCTTC	CASSVSPQSTGGIGYTF
NA	TRBV18	TRBJ1-2	NA	TGTGCCAGCTCACGACAGCCTCTGGGCTACACCTTC	CASSRQPLGYTF
TRBD1	TRBV19	TRBJ2-7	NA	TGTGCCAGTAGGGGACAGGGTCTCTACGAGCAGTACTTC	CASRGQGLYEQYF
NA	TRBV18	TRBJ2-1	once	TGTGCCAGCTCAAAACCGGGGGAAACCTACAATGAGCAGTTCTTC	CASSKPGETYNEQFF
TRBD2	TRBV19	TRBJ2-5	NA	TGTGCCAGTAGTCCGGGACTAGCGGGGGGAGAGACCCAGTACTTC	CASSPGLAGGETQYF
TRBD1	TRBV10-3	TRBJ2-6	few	TGTGCCATCAGTGGGCCGGGACAGGGAGGCTCTGGGGCCAACGTCCTGACTTTC	CAISGPGQGGSGANVLTF
NA	TRBV6-6	TRBJ1-5	NA	TGTGCCAGCAGACCAGGGGCGAGTCAGCCCCAGCATTTT	CASRPGASQPQHF
NA	TRBV5-4	TRBJ1-1	NA	TGTGCCAGCAGCGGGCCCAGGCACGACACTGAAGCTTTCTTT	CASSGPRHDTEAFF
NA	TRBV6-5	TRBJ1-4	NA	TGTGCCAGCAGCCCCGGCCAGGAACGGGAAAAACTGTTTTTT	CASSPGQEREKLFF
NA	TRBV5-1	TRBJ1-1	NA	TGCGCCAGCAGCTTGTACAGGCTGAACACTGAAGCTTTCTTT	CASSLYRLNTEAFF
TRBD1	TRBV2	TRBJ1-5	NA	TGTGCCAGCAGTGGCGACAGGGTGAATCAGCCCCAGCATTTT	CASSGDRVNQPQHF
TRBD2	TRBV29-1	TRBJ2-2	NA	TGCAGCGTGGCTAGTCCGGGACTAGCGGGTTATGGGGGGGAGCTGTTTTTT	CSVASPGLAGYGGELFF
TRBD1	TRBV11-2	TRBJ1-2	NA	TGTGCCAGCAGCTCAATCGAACAGGGGCAGTATGGCTACACCTTC	CASSSIEQGQYGYTF
NA	TRBV7-2	TRBJ2-2	NA	TGTGCCAGCAGCTTATTTCAGGGGGGTACCGGGGAGCTGTTTTTT	CASSLFQGGTGELFF
NA	TRBV3-1/TRBV3-2	TRBJ2-2	NA	TGTGCCAGCAGTCACACAGGGACGGCGGGGGAGCTGTTTTTT	CASSHTGTAGELFF
NA	TRBV5-6	TRBJ2-3	NA	TGTGCCAGCAGCTTCGGGGGAGATACGCAGTATTTT	CASSFGGDTQYF
NA	TRBV5-6	TRBJ2-2	once	TGTGCCAGCAGCCCCCATTTCGCCAGGGACATCACCGGGGAGCTGTTTTTT	CASSPHFARDITGELFF
TRBD1	TRBV29-1	TRBJ1-2	NA	TGCAGCGCCTTCGACAGGGTCATTAGCTATGGCTACACCTTC	CSAFDRVISYGYTF
TRBD1	TRBV4-1	TRBJ1-2	NA	TGCGCCAGCAGCCAATCAACAGGGGCCCCTTTGGGCTACACCTTC	CASSQSTGAPLGYTF
NA	TRBV2	TRBJ2-3	NA	TGTGCCAGCGCCGCCGGGACTTTCGGCACAGATACGCAGTATTTT	CASAAGTFGTDTQYF
TRBD2	TRBV4-3	TRBJ2-1	NA	TGCGCCAGCAGCCAAGATCGCGTCGGGGGGTGGAATGAGCAGTTCTTC	CASSQDRVGGWNEQFF